These 5 T cell receptor beta chains share one sample of origin, sequenced in a study of T-cell reconstitution after alpha-beta-depleted transplantation in children. Researchers prepared the TCRbeta library using unique molecular identifiers, the study reports. TCRdb redid the calling of the PCR reads with MiXCR, one entry per CDR3 protein. The sample consists of around 60,000 distinct CDR3 sequences, roughly 45% of them appearing once. The sequencing here drew on PBMCs, mostly from graft donor cells, taken 360 days after TCRalphabeta/CD19-depleted stem cell transplant. The origin of the receptors is a male patient under 18 who had a stem cell transplant for acute lymphoblastic leukemia, so the T cells may come from the graft donor.

The V call is TRBV15, the J call TRBJ2-1, with D hard to call. This CDR3 has 13 amino acids. Trimming took 0 bases from V and 4 from J, leaving 4 bases between them. Germline values: CDR1 LNHNV, CDR2 YYDKDF (reference sequence). The CDR3 reads CATSRDNYNEQFF. The CDR3 coding sequence is TGTGCCACCAGCAGAGATAATTACAATGAGCAGTTCTTC.

This clonotype was seen only a few times. This chain links TRBV6-1 with TRBJ2-7; TRBD1 aligns across 10 bases. V was pared by 4 bases and J by 4 bases, with 4 bases of the junction left unmatched. The CDR3 runs to 14 residues. CDR1 is MNHNS and CDR2 is SASEGT in the germline V gene. The DNA for the CDR3 is TGTGCCAGCAGTGCGGGACAGGGGATTTACGAGCAGTACTTC. Amino acid sequence: CASSAGQGIYEQYF.

The chain recombines TRBV18 with TRBJ1-2; 7 positions match TRBD1. CDR1 is KGHSH, CDR2 LQKENI, per germline. The CDR3 has 13 residues. The J segment lost 0 bases and the V segment lost 6 bases, leaving 1 base of the junction unmatched. The CDR3 region is CASSGQSNYGYTF. CDR3 bases: TGTGCCAGCTCGGGACAGTCTAACTATGGCTACACCTTC.

J is TRBJ2-2 and V is TRBV2; D remains unclear. The CDR3 length is 15 residues. Trimming removed 6 bases at V and 2 bases at J, with 13 bases between. Looked up from germline, CDR1 is SNHLY and CDR2 is FYNNEI. The CDR3 region is CASRTYGTNTGELFF. Written as DNA, the CDR3 is TGTGCCAGCAGAACGTACGGCACCAACACCGGGGAGCTGTTTTTT.

The chain recombines TRBV27 with TRBJ2-7; TRBD2 matches at 10 bases. CDR1 and CDR2 from the germline V gene are MNHEY and SMNVEV (reference sequence). The CDR3 runs to 14 residues. The junction had 5 bases not matched to a gene; V was cut back by 5 bases and J by 4 bases. This chain's CDR3 is CASSPGLALYEQYF. The CDR3 bases are TGTGCCAGCAGTCCGGGACTAGCGCTTTACGAGCAGTACTTC.